The T cell receptor beta chain described here comes from a study of T cell repertoires in cytomegalovirus infection. Study at large: Matching HLA type and CMV infection were both indicated by public TCR beta signatures. Study observations and caveats: Summed public TCR beta family frequency identified CMV carriers bearing the relevant HLA. Dominating the ex vivo response were TCR beta clonotypes that were CMV-specific and HLA-C-restricted.

The germline V gene encodes CDR1 MNHEY and CDR2 SVGAGI. The CDR3 extends over 12 amino acids. The trim removed 5 bases at V and 6 bases at J, leaving 3 bases unmatched. From the reads, TCRdb called clonotypes with MiXCR, one entry per CDR3 protein. Among about 310,000 distinct CDR3 sequences listed, about 9.1% were seen once. This clonotype was seen a few times. Its antigen is currently unknown. The receptor comes from a human donor in good health (CMV status not recorded). Some clones in this sample may be carry-over from other donors' samples. This rearrangement joins TRBV6-5 to TRBJ2-7; 8 bases line up with TRBD1. The material sequenced was PBMCs. The CDR3, as DNA: TGTGCCAGCAGTCCAGGGGGCGCCGAGCAGTACTTC. It translates to CASSPGGAEQYF.